A selection of T cell receptor beta chains follows, all from one sample in a study of shared clonotypes between healthy human individuals. The table came from immunoSEQ multiplex PCR; TCRdb's copy has only in-frame clones and leaves some out. The data hold nearly 2 million clones, with just under 95% observed a single time. The sample consisted of naive CD8+ T cells sorted from blood. Every receptor here comes from a man aged 18-30 years in good health. Both conserved end residues are trimmed from each CDR3. The order of the fields is V gene, J gene, CDR3 length, CDR3 protein.

v_gene: TRBV28; j_gene: TRBJ2-7; len: 11; CDR3aa: ASAPGGSYEQY
v_gene: TRBV6-1; j_gene: TRBJ1-1; len: 13; CDR3aa: ASSEPTAVNTEAF
v_gene: TRBV30; j_gene: TRBJ1-6; len: 9; CDR3aa: AWRDNSPLH
v_gene: TRBV19; j_gene: TRBJ2-7; len: 12; CDR3aa: ASCEGRGAGEQY
v_gene: TRBV27; j_gene: TRBJ1-2; len: 14; CDR3aa: ASSSFGQGLRGGYT
v_gene: TRBV4-1; j_gene: TRBJ1-1; len: 17; CDR3aa: ASSQGRGQGGPANTEAF
v_gene: TRBV9; j_gene: TRBJ2-7; len: 12; CDR3aa: ASSGAGQPYEQY
v_gene: TRBV7-9; j_gene: TRBJ2-3; len: 12; CDR3aa: ASSFVGGTDTQY
v_gene: TRBV9; j_gene: TRBJ2-7; len: 14; CDR3aa: ASSVAGGASSYEQY
v_gene: TRBV7-8; j_gene: TRBJ2-7; len: 13; CDR3aa: ASSPAAVRGTEQY
v_gene: TRBV30; j_gene: TRBJ1-1; len: 11; CDR3aa: AYSGGTNTEAF
v_gene: TRBV14; j_gene: TRBJ2-7; len: 13; CDR3aa: ASSQGDAPSYEQY
v_gene: TRBV7-6; j_gene: TRBJ2-2; len: 15; CDR3aa: ASSSLLTSGGTGELF
v_gene: TRBV20-1; j_gene: TRBJ2-7; len: 8; CDR3aa: SALRYEQY
v_gene: TRBV27; j_gene: TRBJ2-7; len: 13; CDR3aa: ASSFRGPSSYEQY
v_gene: TRBV10-3; j_gene: TRBJ2-3; len: 15; CDR3aa: AISESGGTGVTDTQY
v_gene: TRBV30; j_gene: TRBJ2-1; len: 14; CDR3aa: AWSSPIGGVYDEQF
v_gene: TRBV5-8; j_gene: TRBJ1-1; len: 9; CDR3aa: ADRQDFEAF
v_gene: TRBV4-1; j_gene: TRBJ2-3; len: 13; CDR3aa: ASSQVPTGTDTQY
v_gene: TRBV9; j_gene: TRBJ2-1; len: 13; CDR3aa: ASNQGLAGVREQF
v_gene: TRBV10-1; j_gene: TRBJ2-3; len: 13; CDR3aa: ASSESGAYTDTQY
v_gene: TRBV7-9; j_gene: TRBJ2-3; len: 14; CDR3aa: ASRSVGSQDADTQY
v_gene: TRBV7-9; j_gene: TRBJ2-1; len: 13; CDR3aa: ASSLFAGSHNEQF
v_gene: TRBV7-9; j_gene: TRBJ1-2; len: 13; CDR3aa: ASSWDGTAGYGYT
v_gene: TRBV29-1; j_gene: TRBJ2-5; len: 9; CDR3aa: SVDFGETQY
v_gene: TRBV11-2; j_gene: TRBJ2-1; len: 13; CDR3aa: ASSPGARGGSEQF
v_gene: TRBV11-2; j_gene: TRBJ1-2; len: 16; CDR3aa: ASSLEMGTAQGYMGYT
v_gene: TRBV19; j_gene: TRBJ1-2; len: 11; CDR3aa: ASSIGQVTGYT
v_gene: TRBV9; j_gene: TRBJ2-7; len: 14; CDR3aa: ASSQFAGVSSYEQY
v_gene: TRBV2; j_gene: TRBJ2-7; len: 14; CDR3aa: ASGGLAGGGSYEQY
v_gene: TRBV9; j_gene: TRBJ2-5; len: 12; CDR3aa: ASSASGGQETQY
v_gene: TRBV27; j_gene: TRBJ2-7; len: 13; CDR3aa: ASRGGQVRSYEQY
v_gene: TRBV2; j_gene: TRBJ2-7; len: 11; CDR3aa: ASSPGWGSEQY
v_gene: TRBV28; j_gene: TRBJ2-7; len: 13; CDR3aa: ASGDVWGAEYEQY
v_gene: TRBV6-1; j_gene: TRBJ2-7; len: 14; CDR3aa: ASSEYNPGQGYEQY
v_gene: TRBV30; j_gene: TRBJ1-6; len: 11; CDR3aa: AWSEFHNSPLH
v_gene: TRBV11-2; j_gene: TRBJ1-6; len: 13; CDR3aa: ASSLLDSTNSPLH
v_gene: TRBV12-5; j_gene: TRBJ1-6; len: 13; CDR3aa: ARGCGFSYNSPLH
v_gene: TRBV19; j_gene: TRBJ2-1; len: 14; CDR3aa: ASSGDDWRGANEQF
v_gene: TRBV7-8; j_gene: TRBJ1-5; len: 15; CDR3aa: ASSLTTLTGSNQPQH
v_gene: TRBV19; j_gene: TRBJ2-7; len: 11; CDR3aa: ASSMGTSYEQY
v_gene: TRBV30; j_gene: TRBJ2-7; len: 15; CDR3aa: AWSVPAGGRTPYEQY
v_gene: TRBV9; j_gene: TRBJ2-3; len: 12; CDR3aa: ASSDPAGTDTQY
v_gene: TRBV4-1; j_gene: TRBJ2-1; len: 16; CDR3aa: ASSHAHPGLSSYNEQF
v_gene: TRBV5-1; j_gene: TRBJ2-3; len: 12; CDR3aa: ASSLAASKDTQY
v_gene: TRBV7-9; j_gene: TRBJ2-5; len: 13; CDR3aa: ASSHTRIAEETQY
v_gene: TRBV13; j_gene: TRBJ2-2; len: 13; CDR3aa: ASSPGRANTGELF
v_gene: TRBV9; j_gene: TRBJ2-7; len: 11; CDR3aa: ASSSGINPEQY
v_gene: TRBV7-2; j_gene: TRBJ2-7; len: 9; CDR3aa: ASSLVLEQY
v_gene: TRBV30; j_gene: TRBJ1-1; len: 10; CDR3aa: AWSGIDTEAF
v_gene: TRBV10-3; j_gene: TRBJ1-2; len: 13; CDR3aa: AISETGSPLAGYT
v_gene: TRBV30; j_gene: TRBJ2-7; len: 10; CDR3aa: AWRQSADEQY
v_gene: TRBV19; j_gene: TRBJ2-2; len: 15; CDR3aa: ASSIGLAGRYTGELF
v_gene: TRBV7-9; j_gene: TRBJ2-7; len: 14; CDR3aa: ASSPATGGASYEQY
v_gene: TRBV5-4; j_gene: TRBJ2-1; len: 13; CDR3aa: ASSSPESSYNEQF
v_gene: TRBV7-9; j_gene: TRBJ2-5; len: 13; CDR3aa: AGDLWAGRAETQY